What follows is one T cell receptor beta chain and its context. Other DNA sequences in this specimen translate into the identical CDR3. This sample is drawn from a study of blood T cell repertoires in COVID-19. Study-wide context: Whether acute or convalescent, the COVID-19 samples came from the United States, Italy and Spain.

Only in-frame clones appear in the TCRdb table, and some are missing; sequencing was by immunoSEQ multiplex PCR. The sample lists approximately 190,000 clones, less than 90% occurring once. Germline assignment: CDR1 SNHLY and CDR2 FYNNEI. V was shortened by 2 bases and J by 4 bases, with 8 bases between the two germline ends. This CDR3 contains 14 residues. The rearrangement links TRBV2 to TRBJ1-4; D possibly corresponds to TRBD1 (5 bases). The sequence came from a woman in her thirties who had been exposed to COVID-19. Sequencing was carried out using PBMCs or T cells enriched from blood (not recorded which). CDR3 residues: CASSETGFNEKLFF. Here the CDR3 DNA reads TGTGCCAGCAGTGAAACAGGTTTTAATGAAAAACTGTTTTTT.